Presented here are 2 T cell receptor beta chains from one specimen sequenced in a study of T cell responses to AZD1222 COVID-19 vaccine. Some clones are missing from TCRdb's copy, which holds only in-frame ones; the method was immunoSEQ multiplex PCR. The sample includes 90,000 to 120,000 clones, roughly 85% of them seen just once. The specimen was peripheral blood, collected 28 days after the second AZD1222 dose. Receptors originate from an adult who received the AZD1222 COVID-19 vaccine.

This chain connects TRBV9 to TRBJ2-1; 15 nucleotides agree with TRBD2. Germline trimming cut 4 bases from V and 6 bases from J; bases unmatched to any gene: 11. CDR3 length equals 18 residues. CDR1 SGDLS and CDR2 YYNGEE come from the germline V gene. Here the CDR3 reads CASSFFGTSGGWSNEQFF. In DNA, the CDR3 is TGTGCCAGCAGCTTCTTCGGGACTAGCGGGGGGTGGAGCAATGAGCAGTTCTTC.

V usage is TRBV6-5 and J usage is TRBJ1-2, with unresolved D. The CDR3 length is 14 residues. Germline V gene lookup returns CDR1 MNHEY and CDR2 SVGAGI. V lost 2 bases and J 1 base, leaving 8 bases between the germline ends. CDR3 loop: CASSYNQFNYGYTF. CDR3 coding DNA: TGTGCCAGCAGTTACAACCAGTTTAACTATGGCTACACCTTC.